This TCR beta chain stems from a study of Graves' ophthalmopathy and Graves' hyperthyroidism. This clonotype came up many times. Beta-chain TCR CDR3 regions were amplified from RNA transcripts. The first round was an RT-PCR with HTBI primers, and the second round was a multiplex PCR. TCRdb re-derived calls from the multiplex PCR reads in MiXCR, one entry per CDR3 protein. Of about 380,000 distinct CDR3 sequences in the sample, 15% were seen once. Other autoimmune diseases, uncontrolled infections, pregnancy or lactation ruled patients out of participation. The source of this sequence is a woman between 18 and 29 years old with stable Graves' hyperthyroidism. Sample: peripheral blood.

CDR3 bases: TGTGCCAGTAGTAAGTTAGGGCAGGGCTTTATCAGCAATCAGCCCCAGCATTTT. Its translation is CASSKLGQGFISNQPQHF. The rearrangement joins TRBV19 to TRBJ1-5, with D maybe TRBD1 (5 bases). CDR1 is LNHDA, CDR2 SQIVND, per germline (reference sequence). V was pared by 4 bases and J by 1 base, with 20 bases between. The CDR3 has 18 amino acids.